Following are 24 T cell receptor beta chains from one sample sequenced in a study of glioma-infiltrating T cells. Amplification of TCR alpha and beta CDR3 regions from RNA used iRepertoire nested multiplex PCR. TCRdb re-called the multiplex PCR reads with MiXCR, one entry per CDR3 protein. The data contain 300,000 to 400,000 distinct CDR3 sequences, around 45% of them singletons. Sequenced input: glioma tissue, nonneoplastic brain tissue, or PBMCs (not recorded which). The origin of the receptors is a human donor with low-grade glioma or glioblastoma, undergoing nonglioma brain surgery, or in good health (not recorded which).

This clonotype was picked up many times. V and J are TRBV28 and TRBJ1-5; D gene uncertain. With 4 bases removed from V and 3 bases from J, the gap between germline ends came to 4 bases. This CDR3 region has 12 residues. The germline CDR1 and CDR2 sequences are MDHEN and SYDVKM. This chain's CDR3 is CASSSYNQPQHF. The CDR3 bases are TGTGCCAGCAGTTCCTACAATCAGCCCCAGCATTTT.

In this sample, this clonotype turned up a few times. The V call is TRBV20-1, the J call TRBJ2-7; 7 nucleotides align to TRBD2. The germline gives CDR1 DFQATT, CDR2 SNEGSKA (reference sequence). J lost 6 bases, V lost 3 bases, and 8 bases had no gene match. The CDR3 runs to 13 residues. The CDR3, as DNA: TGCAGTGCTAGTGACGGACTAGTTCGCGAGCAGTACTTC. It specifies CSASDGLVREQYF.

V usage is TRBV29-1 and J usage is TRBJ2-1; 10 bases are a match to TRBD2. Germline V gene data show CDR1 as SQVTM and CDR2 as ANQGSEA. This CDR3 is built from 15 residues. V shed 6 bases and J 5 bases; nucleotides not matched to a gene: 10. DNA of the CDR3: TGCAGCGTCGGGTTACGGACTAGCGGCCACAATGAGCAGTTCTTC. It specifies CSVGLRTSGHNEQFF.

With regard to this clonotype: One base away lies a much larger clone, so this may be a sequencing read error. This sequence joins TRBV20-1 and TRBJ1-5; D possibly corresponds to TRBD1 (6 bases). Per the germline V gene, CDR1 is DFQATT and CDR2 is SNEGSKA (reference sequence). CDR3 length: 13 residues. For the CDR3, the DNA is TGCAGAGCTAGGGACACAGGGAATCAGCCCCAGCATTTT. Translating gives CRARDTGNQPQHF.

This clonotype was picked up many times. The V gene is TRBV6-1, the J gene TRBJ2-6; the D gene is possibly TRBD1 (5 bases). Germline V gene lookup returns CDR1 MNHNS and CDR2 SASEGT. This CDR3 contains 16 residues. V lost 6 bases and J lost 4, with 16 bases in between. DNA for the CDR3: TGTGCCAGCAGCCCCTACAGGTCCCCCGGGGCCAACGTCCTGACTTTC. It yields the protein CASSPYRSPGANVLTF.

Notes on this clonotype: A read error is possible here, since a much larger clone lies one base away. The V call is TRBV6-2 or TRBV6-3, the J call TRBJ2-7; D not resolved. Germline CDR1 MNHEY, CDR2 SVGEGT. The CDR3 runs 17 residues. The CDR3 spells CAGSYSIGRSSTYEQYF. As DNA, the CDR3 is TGTGCCGGCAGTTACTCGATCGGCAGGAGCTCTACCTACGAGCAGTACTTC.

Points on this clonotype: The junction departs from the called germline gene at one end, perhaps through a read error. This chain uses TRBV20-1 with TRBJ2-1; no reliable D call. The germline gives CDR1 DFQATT, CDR2 SNEGSKA (reference sequence). The CDR3 length is 11 residues. Written as DNA, the CDR3 is TGCGGTGCTAGAAGGGCGAGTGCGCAGTTCTTC. Its translation: CGARRASAQFF.

The V call is TRBV29-1, the J call TRBJ1-1; D gene unclear. CDR1 SQVTM and CDR2 ANQGSEA come from the germline V gene. The CDR3 is made up of 12 amino acids. Deletions cut 4 bases from V and 4 bases from J, with 10 bases between. In DNA, the CDR3 is TGCAGCGTTGGCCCAGGTAGCACTGAAGCTTTCTTT. Encoded protein: CSVGPGSTEAFF.

As for this clonotype: This could be a read error, since a much larger clone is one nucleotide away. The CDR3 reads CASSSVGFNADTQYF. The CDR3 nucleotides are TGTGCCAGCAGCTCAGTGGGCTTCAACGCAGATACGCAGTATTTT. V usage is TRBV7-6 and J usage is TRBJ2-3; D is unresolved. This CDR3 has 15 residues. Germline V gene sequence: CDR1 SGHVS, CDR2 FNYEAQ. Trimming pared 4 bases from V and 4 bases from J, leaving 15 bases between.

This clonotype occurred a few times. The DNA of the CDR3 is TGTGCCATCAGTGAGTTTGGGGAGCGAGCTAACTATGGCTACACCTTC. Protein sequence: CAISEFGERANYGYTF. The chain couples TRBV10-3 to TRBJ1-2; D remains unclear. V gave up 1 base and J gave up 0 bases, with 12 bases separating them. The CDR3 has 16 residues. CDR1 is ENHRY and CDR2 is SYGVKD in the germline V gene.

The chain has TRBV18 and TRBJ2-7; D is unclear. The CDR3 loop spans 13 amino acids. V gave up 3 bases and J gave up 3 bases, with 9 bases separating them. Germline CDR1 KGHSH, CDR2 LQKENI. The CDR3 DNA is TGTGCCAGCTCACCTTGGGCTGGCTACGAGCAGTACTTC. Translating it yields CASSPWAGYEQYF.

The V and J genes are TRBV20-1 and TRBJ1-5; D might be TRBD1 (6 bases). V was trimmed by 6 bases and J by 6 bases, leaving 18 bases between them. CDR1 and CDR2 from the germline V gene are DFQATT and SNEGSKA (reference sequence). The CDR3 sequence is 14 residues long. CDR3 nucleotides: TGCAGTGCCCAATCACTCAGGGGAGGTCAGCCCCAGCATTTT. Translated: CSAQSLRGGQPQHF.

For this clonotype: This may be a read error, as it is one base from a much larger clone. V gene TRBV6-5 combines with J gene TRBJ2-1; D uncertain. The end of the DNA fits TRBJ2-7 better, so the J call may be wrong. The germline CDR1 and CDR2 sequences are MNHEY and SVGAGI. The length of the CDR3 is 12 residues. CDR3 DNA sequence: TGTGCCAGCAGTTACCACTTAAGCGAGCAGTACTTC. Translation: CASSYHLSEQYF.

This chain links TRBV28 with TRBJ2-1; D might be TRBD2 (5 bases). The CDR3 covers 13 residues. V shed 6 bases and J shed 7 bases, with 13 bases lying between them. Germline V gene lookup returns CDR1 MDHEN and CDR2 SYDVKM. CDR3: CASSPGLGNEQFF. The CDR3 DNA sequence: TGTGCCAGCAGCCCCGGACTGGGGAATGAGCAGTTCTTC.

The chain couples TRBV5-4 to TRBJ2-3; D call uncertain. Germline assignment: CDR1 SGHNT and CDR2 YYREEE (reference sequence). The CDR3 has 15 residues. Trimming took 0 bases from V and 0 from J, leaving 8 bases between them. CDR3 in DNA: TGTGCCAGCAGCTTGGGTCTGGGTAGCACAGATACGCAGTATTTT. It translates to CASSLGLGSTDTQYF.

With regard to this clonotype: This may come from a read error, since a much larger clone is one base off. The chain employs TRBV6-6 and TRBJ2-7, with 8 bases fitting TRBD2. V shed 4 bases, J shed 6 bases, and the junction held 11 bases outside the gene matches. CDR3 length: 15 residues. Germline lookup yields CDR1 MNHNY and CDR2 SVGAGI (reference sequence). In DNA, the CDR3 is TGTGCCAGCAGTTTCACCGGGCGGGAGGTAAGCGAGCAGTACTTC. Translating gives CASSFTGREVSEQYF.

To note about this clonotype: This may be a read error: a much more frequent sequence differs by one nucleotide. The V call is TRBV6-2 or TRBV6-3, the J call TRBJ2-7, with D unclear. The germline V gene has CDR1 MNHEY and CDR2 SVGEGT. The CDR3 consists of 11 residues. This chain's CDR3 is CGTVFSYEQYF. The CDR3 region has the DNA TGTGGCACAGTATTCTCCTACGAGCAGTACTTC.

The sample holds many counts of this clonotype. This chain links TRBV28 with TRBJ2-1; 9 bases map to TRBD1. The CDR3 has 14 amino acids. Germline-derived CDR1 and CDR2 are MDHEN and SYDVKM. The V and J ends lost 10 bases and 3 bases, in that order; junction bases with no gene match: 7. CDR3 nucleotide sequence: TGTGCCACCAGAGGGGACAGGGACTACAATGAGCAGTTCTTC. Protein sequence: CATRGDRDYNEQFF.

The gene calls are TRBV5-1 and TRBJ1-1; D is undetermined. Trimming left V 0 bases short and J 2 bases short, with 11 bases between. The V gene's germline CDR1 is SGHRS and CDR2 YFSETQ. The CDR3 has 15 residues. Written as DNA, the CDR3 is TGCGCCAGCAGCTTGGCAGGCCAGCCCAACACTGAAGCTTTCTTT. It codes for CASSLAGQPNTEAFF.

This clonotype was seen repeatedly, ten times or more. The chain joins TRBV7-9 to TRBJ1-1; 8 bases fit TRBD1. J lost 5 bases, V lost 1 base, and 3 bases had no gene match. Per the germline V gene, CDR1 is SEHNR and CDR2 is FQNEAQ (reference sequence). The CDR3 sequence is 14 residues long. Here the CDR3 reads CASSLVQGATEAFF. In nucleotides, the CDR3 is TGTGCCAGCAGCTTAGTCCAGGGGGCGACTGAAGCTTTCTTT.

The chain is built from TRBV7-6 and TRBJ1-2; tentatively, D is TRBD1 (5 bases). The CDR3 spans 11 residues. Per germline, CDR1 SGHVS and CDR2 FNYEAQ. With 5 bases removed from V and 8 bases from J, the gap between germline ends came to 9 bases. The chain's CDR3 is CASSTSGGYTF. CDR3 bases: TGTGCCAGCAGCACTTCAGGGGGCTACACCTTC.

Only a few counts were recorded for this clonotype. In nucleotides, the CDR3 is TGTGCCACCAATCCGGACGGGGGCCCAATAGGCTACACCTTC. Protein product: CATNPDGGPIGYTF. The chain is built from TRBV24-1 and TRBJ1-2; the D gene is possibly TRBD1 (6 bases). The germline V gene has CDR1 KGHDR and CDR2 SFDVKD. V gave up 8 bases and J gave up 8 bases, with 20 bases separating them. This CDR3 comprises 14 residues.

The chain carries TRBV7-8 and TRBJ2-1, with 8 nucleotides matching TRBD1. The V and J ends lost 4 bases and 6 bases, in that order; junction bases with no gene match: 8. Germline CDR1 and CDR2: SGHVS and FQNEAQ. This CDR3 is 15 amino acids long. CDR3 sequence: CASSSTGVRINEQFF. The CDR3 nucleotides are TGTGCCAGCAGCTCGACAGGGGTGAGAATCAATGAGCAGTTCTTC.

This clonotype was seen repeatedly, ten times or more. This chain uses TRBV28 with TRBJ1-1, with TRBD1 as a possible D gene (6 bases). The V gene's germline CDR1 is MDHEN and CDR2 SYDVKM. V was shortened by 6 bases and J by 3 bases, with 17 bases between the two germline ends. This CDR3 has 15 amino acids. In DNA, the CDR3 is TGTGCCAGCAGACTGCGAGGGGGGGCCGACACTGAAGCTTTCTTT. As protein: CASRLRGGADTEAFF.